This T cell receptor (beta chain) emerged from a study of beta chain features in type 1 diabetes. Study-wide results and limits: Junctions at VDJ sites from type 1 diabetes patients had fewer insertions and more deletions. There was no resolution here of whether HLA type influences TCRB rearrangement. In patients and controls equally, PCR might favor templates that are shorter.

In germline, CDR1 is SGHRS, CDR2 YFSETQ. Trimming removed 0 bases at V and 0 bases at J, with 12 bases between. This CDR3 region has 16 residues. This clone came up a few times. The antigen is undetermined. Averaging about 116 mL, one heparinised blood draw came from each individual donor. The investigators reverse transcribed all of the isolated RNA, so they sequenced expressed TCRB transcripts. Clones were sequenced by immunoSEQ multiplex PCR, and TCRdb holds only the in-frame ones, with some missing. This sample has about 140,000 clones, with roughly 9.3% found just once. The chain uses TRBV5-1 and TRBJ1-1; D gene ambiguous. The receptor comes from a woman in her thirties or forties in good health. Sequenced sample: central memory CD4+ T cells from blood. DNA for the CDR3: TGCGCCAGCAGCTTGGCGGCAGACTCCATGAACACTGAAGCTTTCTTT. This codes for CASSLAADSMNTEAFF.